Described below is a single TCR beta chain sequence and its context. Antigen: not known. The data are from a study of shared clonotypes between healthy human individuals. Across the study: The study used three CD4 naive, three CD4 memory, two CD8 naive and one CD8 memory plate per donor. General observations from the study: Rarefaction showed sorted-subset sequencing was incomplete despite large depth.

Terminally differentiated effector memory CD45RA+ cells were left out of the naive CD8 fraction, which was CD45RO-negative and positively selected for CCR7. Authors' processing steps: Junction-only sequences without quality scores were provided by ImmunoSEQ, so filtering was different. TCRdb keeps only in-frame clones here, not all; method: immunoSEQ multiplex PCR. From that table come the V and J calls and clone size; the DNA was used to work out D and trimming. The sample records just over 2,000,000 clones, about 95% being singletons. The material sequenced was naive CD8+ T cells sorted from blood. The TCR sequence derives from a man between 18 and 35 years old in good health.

The CDR3 DNA reads TGTGCCAGCAGTTATGGGGTAGGGTCCGAGCAGTACTTC. It is translated as CASSYGVGSEQYF. The gene calls are TRBV6-5 and TRBJ2-7; D is ambiguous. Germline lookup yields CDR1 MNHEY and CDR2 SVGAGI. Trimming cost V 3 bases and J 6 bases, with 12 bases left between them. CDR3 length: 13 residues.